The clone carrying this T cell receptor beta chain has a count of ten or more. Its target is unknown. This sample was included in a study of T-cell reconstitution after alpha-beta-depleted transplantation in children. General study points: The study traced high day-60 TCRbeta diversity in some patients to surviving recipient T cells and thymic progenitors. Expanded clones from the graft, numbering several hundred, reportedly supplied alpha-beta T cells about two months after transplant.

Germline V gene sequence: CDR1 SGDLS, CDR2 YYNGEE. The junction had 4 bases not matched to a gene; V was cut back by 0 bases and J by 4 bases. The CDR3 spans 16 residues. It was with unique molecular identifiers that the TCRbeta library was prepared. Each CDR3 protein gets one entry after TCRdb re-called the PCR reads with MiXCR. The sample carries 200,000 to 250,000 distinct CDR3 sequences, about a tenth recorded once. The sequencing used PBMCs, collected before TCRalphabeta/CD19-depleted stem cell transplant. The rearrangement links TRBV9 to TRBJ2-1, with 10 bases matching TRBD2. The sequence came from a child under two years old with acute myeloid leukemia, due to receive a stem cell transplant. This CDR3 is CASSVVWTSGYNEQFF. The CDR3 region has the DNA TGTGCCAGCAGCGTAGTCTGGACTAGCGGATACAATGAGCAGTTCTTC. Using reference TRBV9 and TRBJ2-1 for the parts outside the CDR3, the full variable domain is DSGVTQTPKHLITATGQRVTLRCSPRSGDLSVYWYQQSLDQGLQFLIQYYNGEERAKGNILERFSAQQFPDLHSELNLSSLELGDSALYFCASSVVWTSGYNEQFFGPGTRLTVL.